A single sample gave rise to the 15 T cell receptor beta chains below, sequenced in a study of blood T cell repertoires in COVID-19. Clones were read by immunoSEQ multiplex PCR, and TCRdb kept only the in-frame ones, dropping some. The sample comprises 150,000 to 200,000 clones, approximately 90% of which are singletons, and approximately 5.5% rests with the top ten. Specimen: peripheral blood. The source is a man in his forties with active or convalescent COVID-19.

The chain employs TRBV28 and TRBJ1-6; tentatively, D is TRBD1 (5 bases). Looked up from germline, CDR1 is MDHEN and CDR2 is SYDVKM. The V end lost 3 bases, the J end lost 1 base, and 16 bases lay between the germline ends. This CDR3 has 18 amino acids. The CDR3 nucleotides are TGTGCCAGCAGTTTTAGGAGGGGCGGACTATCCTATAATTCACCCCTCCACTTT. The encoded protein is CASSFRRGGLSYNSPLHF.

The chain is built from TRBV14 and TRBJ2-2; D is unclear. Germline CDR1 SGHDN, CDR2 FVKESK. The V gene lost 4 bases and the J gene lost 1 base, with 7 bases spanning the gap. The CDR3 extends over 14 amino acids. CDR3 bases: TGTGCCAGCAGCCGCGACTGGAACACCGGGGAGCTGTTTTTT. Translated: CASSRDWNTGELFF.

The chain has TRBV19 and TRBJ1-3; TRBD1 aligns across 9 bases. Germline V gene lookup returns CDR1 LNHDA and CDR2 SQIVND (reference sequence). The V segment lost 0 bases and the J segment 0 bases; nucleotides outside the gene matches: 12. The CDR3 contains 20 residues. The CDR3 sequence: CASSIDHQLQGASSGNTIYF. CDR3 coding DNA: TGTGCCAGTAGTATAGATCACCAGCTACAGGGGGCGAGCTCTGGAAACACCATATATTTT.

The V and J genes are TRBV6-5 and TRBJ1-1; a weak D match, TRBD1 (5 bases). Germline V gene lookup returns CDR1 MNHEY and CDR2 SVGAGI. Trimming left V 8 bases short and J 5 bases short, with 12 bases between. This CDR3 has 12 residues. The CDR3 sequence is CASQTRTTEAFF. CDR3 coding DNA: TGTGCCAGCCAGACAAGGACAACTGAAGCTTTCTTT.

The chain couples TRBV2 to TRBJ1-3; D call uncertain. V lost 7 bases, J lost 1 base, and 11 bases lay in between. The CDR3 spans 14 residues. Germline lookup yields CDR1 SNHLY and CDR2 FYNNEI. For the CDR3, the DNA is TGTGCCAGCACTCTTGAACATTCTGGAAACACCATATATTTT. It codes for CASTLEHSGNTIYF.

The gene calls are TRBV6-1 and TRBJ2-7; the match to TRBD2 covers 9 bases. The trim removed 3 bases at V and 2 bases at J, leaving 2 bases unmatched. The CDR3 is made up of 14 amino acids. The germline V gene encodes CDR1 MNHNS and CDR2 SASEGT. CDR3 region: CASSEGGRAYEQYF. CDR3 sequence (DNA): TGTGCCAGCAGTGAGGGCGGGAGGGCCTACGAGCAGTACTTC.

The rearrangement uses TRBV5-6 and TRBJ1-1; D perhaps matches TRBD1 (5 bases). This CDR3 spans 16 amino acids. V gave up 3 bases and J gave up 2 bases, with 17 bases separating them. Germline loops: CDR1 SGHDT, CDR2 YYEEEE. CDR3: CASSSVIGRTNTEAFF. Written as DNA, the CDR3 is TGTGCCAGCAGCTCGGTAATAGGACGGACAAACACTGAAGCTTTCTTT. Filled out from reference TRBV5-6 and TRBJ1-1, the complete variable domain reads DAGVTQSPTHLIKTRGQQVTLRCSPKSGHDTVSWYQQALGQGPQFIFQYYEEEERQRGNFPDRFSGHQFPNYSSELNVNALLLGDSALYLCASSSVIGRTNTEAFFGQGTRLTVV.

The V and J genes are TRBV2 and TRBJ1-5; 7 nucleotides line up with TRBD1. The CDR3 consists of 14 residues. The V and J ends lost 10 bases and 4 bases, in that order; junction bases with no gene match: 10. The germline gives CDR1 SNHLY, CDR2 FYNNEI. In DNA form, the CDR3 reads TGTGCCATCTGCCAATCGACAGGGAATCAGCCCCAGCATTTT. Protein: CAICQSTGNQPQHF.

The chain combines TRBV10-3 with TRBJ2-2; the D is unclear. Germline CDR1 is ENHRY and CDR2 is SYGVKD. This CDR3 has 15 residues. V shed 0 bases and J shed 2 bases, with 7 bases lying between them. Written as DNA, the CDR3 is TGTGCCATCAGTGAGTCTGGCAGAAACACCGGGGAGCTGTTTTTT. The encoded protein is CAISESGRNTGELFF.

This rearrangement joins TRBV5-1 to TRBJ1-6; TRBD1 is a possible D gene (6 bases). Trimming cost V 3 bases and J 5 bases, with 15 bases left between them. Germline CDR1 SGHRS, CDR2 YFSETQ. This CDR3 is built from 16 residues. CDR3 bases: TGCGCCAGCAGCTGGCGGGGGACACATAATAATTCACCCCTCCACTTT. This gives the protein CASSWRGTHNNSPLHF.

The V gene is TRBV7-8, the J gene TRBJ1-2; TRBD1 is a possible D gene (6 bases). From germline, CDR1 is SGHVS and CDR2 FQNEAQ. V was pared by 5 bases and J by 4 bases, with 20 bases between. This CDR3 is built from 16 residues. CDR3 residues: CASSRLEQGLGYGYTF. The CDR3 DNA is TGTGCCAGCAGCCGACTAGAACAGGGATTGGGCTATGGCTACACCTTC.

The rearrangement uses TRBV12-5 and TRBJ2-7; D gene ambiguous. V was cut by 5 bases and J by 9 bases, with 8 bases left in between. In germline, CDR1 is LGHNT, CDR2 FRNRAP. This CDR3 spans 10 amino acids. CDR3 protein: CASGPDGQYF. Written as DNA, the CDR3 is TGTGCTAGTGGTCCAGATGGGCAGTACTTC.

The chain carries TRBV7-6 and TRBJ1-3; maybe TRBD1 (5 bases). The CDR3 contains 17 residues. The germline CDR1 and CDR2 sequences are SGHVS and FNYEAQ. Trimming stripped 6 bases from V and 0 bases from J, with 18 bases between. The CDR3 spells CASSPLAGRLSGNTIYF. CDR3 bases: TGTGCCAGCAGTCCACTGGCGGGACGGCTCTCTGGAAACACCATATATTTT. Based on the CDR3 plus reference TRBV7-6 and TRBJ1-3, the full variable domain is GAGVSQSPRYKVTKRGQDVALRCDPISGHVSLYWYRQALGQGPEFLTYFNYEAQQDKSGLPNDRFSAERPEGSISTLTIQRTEQRDSAMYRCASSPLAGRLSGNTIYFGEGSWLTVV.

There are a few counts of this clone. The rearrangement uses TRBV18 and TRBJ1-6, with D unresolved. Germline V gene data show CDR1 as KGHSH and CDR2 as LQKENI. Trimming stripped 3 bases from V and 4 bases from J, with 10 bases between. The CDR3 consists of 15 residues. The CDR3 nucleotides read TGTGCCAGCTCACCGTACCGGGGATATAATTCACCCCTCCACTTT. It is translated as CASSPYRGYNSPLHF.

This sequence joins TRBV19 and TRBJ2-1; a possible D gene is TRBD2 (6 bases). The germline gives CDR1 LNHDA, CDR2 SQIVND (reference sequence). Trimming stripped 6 bases from V and 14 bases from J, with 23 bases between. This CDR3 contains 14 residues. CDR3 loop: CASSVGTLGRSEFF. CDR3 sequence (DNA): TGTGCCAGTAGCGTAGGGACTCTAGGGCGCTCGGAGTTCTTC.